This T cell receptor (beta chain) was obtained from a study of tumor-infiltrating lymphocytes in primary liver carcinoma. Study context: Spanning 30 to 69 years of age, the patients were men and women. Points from the study as a whole: Relative to blood, tumors carried a significantly larger fraction of the repertoire in their top 250 clones (p = 0.039).

For each extraction, RNA and DNA were obtained together from 20-30 mg of unsorted bulk tissue. Those sampled were patients whose primary liver carcinoma was treated by surgical resection. V lost 6 bases, J lost 6 bases, and 22 bases lay in between. Per germline, CDR1 SGHVS and CDR2 FQNEAQ. The CDR3 has 16 amino acids. About this clonotype: As yet, its antigen is unknown.

A primer matching the constant region was used to make TCR beta cDNA from 500 to 650 ng of total RNA. Libraries of TCR beta came from three nested multiplex PCR rounds with slightly modified ARM-PCR. The study ran its first two PCR rounds for about 11 cycles each, using TRBV1-TRBV30 forward primers and a C-beta reverse primer. TCRdb itself ran the multiplex PCR reads through MiXCR, one entry per CDR3 protein. In the table there are about 190,000 distinct CDR3 sequences, roughly 80% of which are singletons. Sequencing input: tumor tissue from primary liver carcinoma. The sequence came from a man between 35 and 55 years old with primary liver carcinoma and hepatitis B virus infection. This sequence joins TRBV7-8 and TRBJ2-3; a possible D gene is TRBD2 (6 bases). In nucleotides, the CDR3 is TGTGCCAGCAGTTCAACAATGGGGGGATATTCGGATACGCAGTATTTT. Translating it yields CASSSTMGGYSDTQYF.